This T cell receptor (beta chain) was recorded in a study of T cell responses to AZD1222 COVID-19 vaccine. Study-wide results and limits: Baseline testing showed seropositivity in only a handful of AZD1222 recipients.

Sequencing was performed with immunoSEQ multiplex PCR; in TCRdb, only in-frame clones are kept and a portion is missing. The sample has fewer than 65,000 clones; approximately 80% are singletons. With regard to this clone: Its target is not known.

Germline-derived CDR1 and CDR2 are MDHEN and SYDVKM. The J segment lost 7 bases and the V segment lost 1 base, leaving 6 bases of the junction unmatched. CDR3 size: 14 residues. The sequence was collected from an adult in good health. Source: peripheral blood, taken on day 0 of AZD1222 vaccination. The rearrangement joins TRBV28 to TRBJ1-2; 7 bases map to TRBD1. CDR3 coding DNA: TGTGCCAGCAGTTTATTACAGGGGTTCGGTGGCTACACCTTC. It translates to CASSLLQGFGGYTF.